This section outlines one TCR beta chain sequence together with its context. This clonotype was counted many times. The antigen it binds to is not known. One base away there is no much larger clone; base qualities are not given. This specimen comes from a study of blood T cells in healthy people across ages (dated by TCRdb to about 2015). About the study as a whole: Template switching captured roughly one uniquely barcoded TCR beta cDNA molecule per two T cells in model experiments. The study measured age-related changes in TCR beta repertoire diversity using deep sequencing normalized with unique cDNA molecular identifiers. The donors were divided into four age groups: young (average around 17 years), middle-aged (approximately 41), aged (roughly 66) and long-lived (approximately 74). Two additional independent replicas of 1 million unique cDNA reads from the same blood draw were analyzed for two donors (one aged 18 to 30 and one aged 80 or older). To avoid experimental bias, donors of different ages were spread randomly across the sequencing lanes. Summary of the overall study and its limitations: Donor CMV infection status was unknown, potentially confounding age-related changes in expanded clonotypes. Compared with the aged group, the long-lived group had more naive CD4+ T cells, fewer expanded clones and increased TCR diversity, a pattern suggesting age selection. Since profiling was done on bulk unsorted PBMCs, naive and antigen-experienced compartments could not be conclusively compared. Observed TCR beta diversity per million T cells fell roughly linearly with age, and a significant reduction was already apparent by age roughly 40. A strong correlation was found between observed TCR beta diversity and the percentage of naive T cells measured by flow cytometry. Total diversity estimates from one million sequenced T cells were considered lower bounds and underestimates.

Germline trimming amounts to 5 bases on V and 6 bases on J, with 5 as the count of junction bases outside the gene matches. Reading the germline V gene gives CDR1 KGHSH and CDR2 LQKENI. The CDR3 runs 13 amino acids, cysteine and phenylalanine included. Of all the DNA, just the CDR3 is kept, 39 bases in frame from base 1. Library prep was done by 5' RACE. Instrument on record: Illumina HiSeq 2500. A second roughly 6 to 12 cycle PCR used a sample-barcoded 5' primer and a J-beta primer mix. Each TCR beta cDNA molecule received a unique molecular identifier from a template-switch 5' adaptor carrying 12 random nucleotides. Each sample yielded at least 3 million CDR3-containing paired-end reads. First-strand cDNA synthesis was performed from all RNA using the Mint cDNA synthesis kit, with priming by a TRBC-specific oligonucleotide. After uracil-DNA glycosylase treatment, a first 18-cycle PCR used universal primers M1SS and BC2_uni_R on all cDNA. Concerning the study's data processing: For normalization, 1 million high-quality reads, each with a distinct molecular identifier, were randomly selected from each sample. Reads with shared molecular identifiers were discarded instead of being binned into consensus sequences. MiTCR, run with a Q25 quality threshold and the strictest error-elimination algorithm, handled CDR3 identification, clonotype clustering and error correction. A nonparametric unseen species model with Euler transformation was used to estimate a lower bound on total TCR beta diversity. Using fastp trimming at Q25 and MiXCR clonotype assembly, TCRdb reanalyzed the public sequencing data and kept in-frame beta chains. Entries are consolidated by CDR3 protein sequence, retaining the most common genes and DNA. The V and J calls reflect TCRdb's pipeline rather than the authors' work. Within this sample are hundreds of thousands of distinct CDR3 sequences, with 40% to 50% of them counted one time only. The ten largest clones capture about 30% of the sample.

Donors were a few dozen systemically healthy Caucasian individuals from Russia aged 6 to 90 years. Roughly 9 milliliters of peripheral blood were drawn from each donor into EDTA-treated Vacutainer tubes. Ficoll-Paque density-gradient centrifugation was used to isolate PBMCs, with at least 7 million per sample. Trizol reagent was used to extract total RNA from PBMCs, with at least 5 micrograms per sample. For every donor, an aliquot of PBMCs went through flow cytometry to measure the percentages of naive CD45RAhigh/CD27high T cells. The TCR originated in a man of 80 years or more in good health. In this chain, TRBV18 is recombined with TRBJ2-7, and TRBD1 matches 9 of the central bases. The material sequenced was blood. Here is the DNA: TGTGCCAGCTCATTGACAGGGGGTGGCGAGCAGTACTTC. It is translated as CASSLTGGGEQYF.